This T cell receptor beta chain was sequenced in a study of T cell responses to AZD1222 COVID-19 vaccine. Study observations and caveats: Spike was spanned by vaccine-associated CD4 TCRs, which were dominant at 160-218 and 743-854. Reportedly, nearly half the spike-specific TCRs target unmutated variant regions. The peak T cell response came first, and repertoires were sampled only after it.

Clones were sequenced by immunoSEQ multiplex PCR, and TCRdb holds only the in-frame ones, with some missing. The sample lists fewer than 150,000 clones; approximately 90% were seen once. In regard to this clone: Its antigen remains unidentified.

Trimming at V came to 6 bases and at J to 2 bases, leaving 6 bases not matched to a gene. The germline gives CDR1 MNHEY, CDR2 SMNVEV (reference sequence). The CDR3 has 16 amino acids. This chain uses TRBV27 with TRBJ2-5; 13 bases are a match to TRBD2. The sequence came from an adult who received the AZD1222 COVID-19 vaccine. The sequenced sample was peripheral blood, obtained 28 days after the second AZD1222 dose. The CDR3 is CASRPGLAGVQETQYF. The CDR3 DNA is TGTGCCAGCAGGCCCGGACTAGCGGGGGTACAAGAGACCCAGTACTTC.